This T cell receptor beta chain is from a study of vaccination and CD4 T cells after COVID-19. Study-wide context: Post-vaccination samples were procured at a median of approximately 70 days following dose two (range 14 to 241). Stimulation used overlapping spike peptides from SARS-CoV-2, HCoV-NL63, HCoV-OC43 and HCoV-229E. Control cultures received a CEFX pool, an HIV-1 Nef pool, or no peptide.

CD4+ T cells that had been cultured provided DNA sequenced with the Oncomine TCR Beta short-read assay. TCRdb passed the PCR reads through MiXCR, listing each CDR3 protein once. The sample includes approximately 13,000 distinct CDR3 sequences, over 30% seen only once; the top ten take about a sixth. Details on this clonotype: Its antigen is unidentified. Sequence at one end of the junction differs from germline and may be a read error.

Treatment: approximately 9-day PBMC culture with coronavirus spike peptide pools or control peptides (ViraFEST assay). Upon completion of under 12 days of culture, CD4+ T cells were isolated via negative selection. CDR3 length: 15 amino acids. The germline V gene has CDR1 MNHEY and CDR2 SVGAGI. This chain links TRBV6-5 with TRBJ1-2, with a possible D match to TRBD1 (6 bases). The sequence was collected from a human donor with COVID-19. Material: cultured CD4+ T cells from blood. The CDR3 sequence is CASSYQGHSNYGYIF. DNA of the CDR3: TGTGCCAGCAGTTACCAGGGACACTCTAACTATGGCTACATCTTC.